Listed below are T cell receptor beta chains from one sample, sequenced in a study of T cell clonotyping in hematopoietic cell transplantation. Method: immunoSEQ multiplex PCR; TCRdb's copy keeps in-frame clones and lacks some. The sample carries roughly 29,000 clones, roughly 80% recorded once. The specimen comprised peripheral blood mononuclear cells, sampled before stem cell transplant. These receptors all come from a woman aged 25 to 39 with chronic myeloid leukemia. Some clones in this sample may be carry-over from other donors' samples. Both conserved end residues are trimmed from each CDR3. Clone size is stated in some rows and not others, as once, few, many or a class when expanded.

v_call	clone_size	cdr3_length	j_call	cdr3_aa
TRBV6-5	NA	10	TRBJ1-2	ASSYQGYGYT
TRBV27	once	11	TRBJ1-1	ASSFGSDTEAF
TRBV30	NA	13	TRBJ1-2	AWSSQQIRGYGYT
TRBV19	NA	14	TRBJ2-3	ASSIDLGTSLDTQY
TRBV2	NA	11	TRBJ1-1	ANSADSPTEAF
TRBV4-3	NA	13	TRBJ2-7	ASSQSPGTPYEQY
TRBV30	NA	12	TRBJ1-2	AWRSGATYYGYT
TRBV30	NA	11	TRBJ1-1	AWTRQVNTEAF
TRBV5-1	NA	13	TRBJ2-3	ASGPGGAGADTQY
TRBV7-2	NA	15	TRBJ2-2	ASSLRTSGGPTGELF
TRBV21-1	NA	16	TRBJ1-6	ASGRHRGLCRWFSPLH
TRBV14	NA	10	TRBJ2-5	ASSREHETQY
TRBV7-2	NA	11	TRBJ2-3	ASSIRRGDTQY
TRBV7-9	NA	11	TRBJ2-5	ASSFSVGETQY
TRBV13	NA	13	TRBJ1-1	ASSWTGEKNTEAF
TRBV5-1	NA	12	TRBJ2-5	ASSLDGVLKTQY
TRBV5-1	NA	12	TRBJ2-5	ASSFSVYQETQY